Detailed here is one T cell receptor beta chain. Authors' processing steps: Researchers report that nucleated cell counts were estimated from reference gene primer amplification. The method was immunoSEQ multiplex PCR; TCRdb's version includes in-frame clones alone and lacks a portion of them. V, J and clone size derive from that table, while D and trimming were established from the DNA sequence. The sample includes some 150,000 clones, around 83% seen only once; the top ten take approximately 8.4%. The data were taken from a study of blood T cell repertoires in COVID-19. Study background: The analysed material was cDNA or gDNA that came from T cells, B-cell-depleted T cells, or PBMCs.

The CDR3 length is 16 residues. Trimming stripped 3 bases from V and 0 bases from J, with 12 bases between. Germline CDR1 is LNHNV and CDR2 is YYDKDF (reference sequence). In assigning cohorts, the study relied on participant-reported clinical history. Symptom resolution, clearance, or two negative PCRs marked the recovered donors of Cohort 3. Sequencing was carried out using PBMCs or T cells enriched from blood (not recorded which). The receptor was derived from a man aged 45-65 years who had recovered from COVID-19. The chain uses TRBV15 and TRBJ2-1; perhaps TRBD1 as D (6 bases). CDR3 nucleotide sequence: TGTGCCACCAGCAGGATACAGGGAAGCTCCTACAATGAGCAGTTCTTC. Translated, it gives CATSRIQGSSYNEQFF. Variable domain in full (rest from reference TRBV15 and TRBJ2-1): DAMVIQNPRYQVTQFGKPVTLSCSQTLNHNVMYWYQQKSSQAPKLLFHYYDKDFNNEADTPDNFQSRRPNTSFCFLDIRSPGLGDTAMYLCATSRIQGSSYNEQFFGPGTRLTVL.